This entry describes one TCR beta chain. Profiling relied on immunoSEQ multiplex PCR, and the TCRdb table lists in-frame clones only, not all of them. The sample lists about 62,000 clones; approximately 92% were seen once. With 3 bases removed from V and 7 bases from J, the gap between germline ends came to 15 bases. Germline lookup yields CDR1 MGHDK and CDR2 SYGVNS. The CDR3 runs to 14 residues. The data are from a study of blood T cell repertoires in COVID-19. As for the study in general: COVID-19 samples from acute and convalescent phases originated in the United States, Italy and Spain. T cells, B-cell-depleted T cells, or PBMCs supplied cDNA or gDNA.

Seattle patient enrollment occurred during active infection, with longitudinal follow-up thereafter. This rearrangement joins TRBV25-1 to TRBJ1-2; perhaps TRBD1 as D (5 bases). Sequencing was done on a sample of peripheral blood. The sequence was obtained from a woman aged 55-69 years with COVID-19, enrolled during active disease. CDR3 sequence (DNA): TGTGCCAGCAGTGACCCCCCGGGGGACCCTGGCTACACCTTC. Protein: CASSDPPGDPGYTF.